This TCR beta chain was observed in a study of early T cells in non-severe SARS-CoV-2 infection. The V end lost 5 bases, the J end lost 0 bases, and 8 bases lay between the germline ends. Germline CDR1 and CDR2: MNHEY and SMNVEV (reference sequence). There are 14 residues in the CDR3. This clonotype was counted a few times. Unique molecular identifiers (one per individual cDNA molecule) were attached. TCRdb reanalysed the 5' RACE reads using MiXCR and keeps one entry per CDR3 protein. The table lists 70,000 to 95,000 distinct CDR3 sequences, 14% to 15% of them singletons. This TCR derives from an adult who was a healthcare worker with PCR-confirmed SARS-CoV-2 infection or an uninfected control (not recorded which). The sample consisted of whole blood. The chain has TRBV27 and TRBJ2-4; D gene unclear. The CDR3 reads CASSEFPAKNIQYF. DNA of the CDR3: TGTGCCAGCAGTGAATTCCCAGCCAAAAACATTCAGTACTTC.